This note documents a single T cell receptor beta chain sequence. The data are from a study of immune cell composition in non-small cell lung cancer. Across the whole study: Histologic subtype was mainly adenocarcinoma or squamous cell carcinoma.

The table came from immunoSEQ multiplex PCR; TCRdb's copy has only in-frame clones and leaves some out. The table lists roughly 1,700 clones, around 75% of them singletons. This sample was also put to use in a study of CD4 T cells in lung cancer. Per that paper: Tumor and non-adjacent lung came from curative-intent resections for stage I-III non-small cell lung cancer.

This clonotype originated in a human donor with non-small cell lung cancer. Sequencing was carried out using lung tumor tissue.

CDR3 sequence reads: CASSPLAGLSGNTIYF. CDR3 DNA: TGCGCCAGCAGCCCGCTCGCGGGACTCTCAGGAAACACCATATATTTT. This chain connects TRBV5-1 to TRBJ1-3, with D tentatively TRBD1 (5 bases). Trimming took off 4 bases at V and 4 bases at J, with 18 bases between the two ends. CDR1 SGHRS and CDR2 YFSETQ come from the germline V gene. CDR3 size: 16 residues.